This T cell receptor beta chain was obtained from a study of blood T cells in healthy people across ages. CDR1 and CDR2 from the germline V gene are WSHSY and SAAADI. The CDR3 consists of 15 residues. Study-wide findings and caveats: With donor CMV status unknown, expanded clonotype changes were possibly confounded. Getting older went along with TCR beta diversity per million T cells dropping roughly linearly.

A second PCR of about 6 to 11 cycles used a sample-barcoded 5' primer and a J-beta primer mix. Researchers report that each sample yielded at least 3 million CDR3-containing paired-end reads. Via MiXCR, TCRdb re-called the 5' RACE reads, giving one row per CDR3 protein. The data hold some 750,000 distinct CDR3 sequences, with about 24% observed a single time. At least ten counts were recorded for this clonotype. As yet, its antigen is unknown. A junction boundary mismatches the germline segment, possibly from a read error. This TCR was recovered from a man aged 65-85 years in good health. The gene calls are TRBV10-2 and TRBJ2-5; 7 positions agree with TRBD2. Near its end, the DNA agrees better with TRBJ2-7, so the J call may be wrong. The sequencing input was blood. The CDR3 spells CASSDLWEGNYEQYF. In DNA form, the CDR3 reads TGCGCTAGCAGTGATCTGTGGGAGGGGAACTACGAGCAGTACTTC.